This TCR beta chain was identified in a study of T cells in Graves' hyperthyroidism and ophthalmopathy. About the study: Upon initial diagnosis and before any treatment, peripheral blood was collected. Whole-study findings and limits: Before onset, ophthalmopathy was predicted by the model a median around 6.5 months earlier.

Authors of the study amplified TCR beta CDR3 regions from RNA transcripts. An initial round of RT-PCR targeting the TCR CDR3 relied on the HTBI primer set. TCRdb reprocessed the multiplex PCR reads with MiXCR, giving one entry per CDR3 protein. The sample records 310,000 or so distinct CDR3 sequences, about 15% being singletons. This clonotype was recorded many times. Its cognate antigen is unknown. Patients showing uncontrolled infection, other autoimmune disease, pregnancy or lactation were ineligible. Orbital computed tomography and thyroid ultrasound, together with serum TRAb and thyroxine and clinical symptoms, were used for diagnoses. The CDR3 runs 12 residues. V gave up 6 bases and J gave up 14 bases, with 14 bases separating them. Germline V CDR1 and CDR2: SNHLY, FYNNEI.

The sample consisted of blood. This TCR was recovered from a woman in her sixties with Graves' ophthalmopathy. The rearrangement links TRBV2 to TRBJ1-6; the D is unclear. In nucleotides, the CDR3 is TGTGCCAGCAGACCTCAGGTTTCTTCCCTCCACTTT. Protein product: CASRPQVSSLHF.